Listed below are T cell receptor beta chains from one sample, sequenced in a study of blood T cell repertoires in COVID-19. Sequenced by immunoSEQ multiplex PCR; TCRdb stores in-frame clones only, minus some. In the table there are roughly 160,000 clones, approximately 77% of which are singletons. Specimen: PBMCs or T cells enriched from blood (not recorded which). The source of these receptors is a man aged 55 to 70 who had recovered from COVID-19. Each CDR3 is given with its conserved first and last residue. The D gene is left open where the match is weak. Only some rows state a clone size, as once, few, many or a class for expanded clones.

V gene	J gene	clone size	D gene	CDR3 DNA	CDR3 protein
TRBV7-9	TRBJ1-1	.	.	TGTGCCATAGGATTGGACAGCATGAACACTGAAGCTTTCTTT	CAIGLDSMNTEAFF
TRBV27	TRBJ2-1	.	TRBD2	TGTGCCAGCAGAGTAGCGGGAAGCTCCTACAATGAGCAGTTCTTC	CASRVAGSSYNEQFF
TRBV28	TRBJ2-7	once	TRBD1	TGTGCCAGCAGGGGACAGGGAAGGGTCTACGAGCAGTACTTC	CASRGQGRVYEQYF
TRBV18	TRBJ1-2	.	.	TGTGCCAGCTCACCAGAAATGGGGGGAACCTATGGCTACACCTTC	CASSPEMGGTYGYTF
TRBV11-2	TRBJ2-2	few	.	TGTGCCAGCAGCTTAGTTGGCGGGGGCCAAAACACCGGGGAGCTGTTTTTT	CASSLVGGGQNTGELFF
TRBV6-5	TRBJ2-2	few	TRBD2	TGTGCCAGCAGTTCCTCTAGCGGGACCGGGGAGCTGTTTTTT	CASSSSSGTGELFF
TRBV7-2	TRBJ1-1	.	.	TGTGCCAGCAGCTTTTCGAGTTTCGGGAGAAACACTGAAGCTTTCTTT	CASSFSSFGRNTEAFF
TRBV27	TRBJ2-2	.	.	TGTGCCAGCAGTTTATTGGCAGGGTTTTATGGGGAGCTGTTTTTT	CASSLLAGFYGELFF
TRBV29-1	TRBJ1-1	.	TRBD1	TGCAGCGTGGGGACAGGGGGAAGGACTGAAGCTTTCTTT	CSVGTGGRTEAFF
TRBV11-2	TRBJ2-7	.	.	TGTGCCAGCAGCTTAGTAGGCGGCATGACCTACGAGCAGTACTTC	CASSLVGGMTYEQYF
TRBV14	TRBJ1-2	.	TRBD1	TGTGCCAGCAGCCTTATCCAGGGGGTTAGCTATGGCTACACCTTC	CASSLIQGVSYGYTF
TRBV29-1	TRBJ2-7	.	TRBD1	TGCAGCGCTCGACAGGGGGCATGGTTTGAGCAGTACTTC	CSARQGAWFEQYF
TRBV15	TRBJ2-2	.	TRBD1	TGTGCCACCAGCAGAGGAGGACAGGGGCGCACCGGGGAGCTGTTTTTT	CATSRGGQGRTGELFF
TRBV28	TRBJ1-1	.	.	TGTGCCAGCAGCCTGGACATCCTCAGGGGTGCTTTCTTT	CASSLDILRGAFF
TRBV30	TRBJ1-4	.	.	TGTGCCTGGAGTGTACCACAGGGTAGGAAGGAAAAACTGTTTTTT	CAWSVPQGRKEKLFF
TRBV12-2	TRBJ1-3	.	.	TGTGCAAGTCGCTGCCAAACGGAGGAAAACACCATATATTTT	CASRCQTEENTIYF
TRBV5-6	TRBJ1-2	.	.	TGTGCCAGCCAGCTGGGGGCTAGTATGTATGGCTACACCTTC	CASQLGASMYGYTF
TRBV2	TRBJ2-7	.	.	TGTGCCAGTCGGAGGGACCAACCTCTCGAGCAGTACTTC	CASRRDQPLEQYF
TRBV13	TRBJ1-1	.	TRBD1	TGTGCCAGCAGCTGGACAGGGTTAATGAACACTGAAGCTTTCTTT	CASSWTGLMNTEAFF
TRBV4-1	TRBJ2-3	.	.	TGCGCCAGCAGTCAGGGTGGGGGGGGGCGGTCAGATACGCAGTATTTT	CASSQGGGGRSDTQYF
TRBV20-1	TRBJ1-5	.	TRBD1	TGCAGTGCTAGTAAGCGGACAGGGCGAGGCAGCAATCAGCCCCAGCATTTT	CSASKRTGRGSNQPQHF
TRBV7-6	TRBJ2-1	.	TRBD2	TGTGCCAGCAGCAAACTAGCGGGGGGGCCCTACAATGAGCAGTTCTTC	CASSKLAGGPYNEQFF
TRBV5-1	TRBJ2-5	.	TRBD2	TGCGCCAGCAGCTTGGCGGGGGGGAGTCAAGAGACCCAGTACTTC	CASSLAGGSQETQYF
TRBV5-1	TRBJ2-7	.	.	TGCGCCAGCAGCATAACGGGAACAAGCGAGGGGCAGTACTTC	CASSITGTSEGQYF
TRBV4-2	TRBJ2-1	.	.	TGTGCCAGCGACGGAGGAGCGGGTGAGCAGTTCTTC	CASDGGAGEQFF
TRBV5-1	TRBJ1-5	.	TRBD1	TGCGCCAGCAGCCTCGGACAGGGCGAAGGCAATCAGCCCCAGCATTTT	CASSLGQGEGNQPQHF
TRBV9	TRBJ2-2	.	TRBD2	TGTGCCAGCAGCGTGGGGACTAGCGGGAGGGCCGCCGGGGAGCTGTTTTTT	CASSVGTSGRAAGELFF
TRBV7-3	TRBJ1-2	few	.	TGTGCCAGCAGCTTAGGGCCGCGTTATGGCTACACCTTC	CASSLGPRYGYTF
TRBV2	TRBJ1-3	.	.	TGTGCCAGCAGGTCGCGGCAGGGTACTGGAAACACCATATATTTT	CASRSRQGTGNTIYF
TRBV7-9	TRBJ2-2	once	.	TGTGCCAGCAGCCCAAACACCGGGGAGCTGTTTTTT	CASSPNTGELFF
TRBV11-2	TRBJ2-1	.	.	TGTGCCAGCAGCTTAGCCCCCTATGCTGAGCAGTTCTTC	CASSLAPYAEQFF
TRBV28	TRBJ2-7	.	.	TGTGCCAGCAGTTTATCAGCCTACGAGCAGTACTTC	CASSLSAYEQYF
TRBV10-3	TRBJ1-6	once	.	TGTGCCATCAGTGAGTCCGTTGGGCTCTCAGGTCCCAATTCACCCCTCCACTTT	CAISESVGLSGPNSPLHF
TRBV7-3	TRBJ1-1	.	.	TGTGCCAGCAGCTTAGGAGCTCGGGTTACTGAAGCTTTCTTT	CASSLGARVTEAFF
TRBV7-9	TRBJ1-5	.	.	TGTGCCAGCAGCTTATACAATCAGCCCCAGCATTTT	CASSLYNQPQHF
TRBV7-9	TRBJ1-2	.	.	TGTGCCAGCAGCCGTTCGGGAGCTAACTATGGCTACACCTTC	CASSRSGANYGYTF
TRBV7-9	TRBJ2-1	.	TRBD1	TGTGCCAGCAGCGGGGGATCAGGGGGCGCCTACAATGAGCAGTTCTTC	CASSGGSGGAYNEQFF
TRBV2	TRBJ2-7	once	TRBD1	TGTGCCAGCAAGTCTACCGGGACAGTCAACGAGCAGTACTTC	CASKSTGTVNEQYF
TRBV7-6	TRBJ2-5	.	TRBD2	TGTGCCAGCAGCTTACCAAGACTAGCGGGGGTCGGTGAGACCCAGTACTTC	CASSLPRLAGVGETQYF
TRBV6-5	TRBJ2-1	.	TRBD2	TGTGCCACCCGGACTAGCGACTACAATGAGCAGTTCTTC	CATRTSDYNEQFF
TRBV19	TRBJ1-1	.	.	TGTGCCACCCTAGTGAACACTGAAGCTTTCTTT	CATLVNTEAFF
TRBV20-1	TRBJ2-2	once	TRBD1	TGCAGTGCTAGTACAGGGGCGAACACCGGGGAGCTGTTTTTT	CSASTGANTGELFF
TRBV5-1	TRBJ2-7	few	.	TGCGCCAGCAGAACCACAGGAACCTCTGTTCCAGAGCAGTACTTC	CASRTTGTSVPEQYF
TRBV7-8	TRBJ2-2	.	.	TGTGCCAGCAGCTTAGCAGGGGCCAACACCGGGGAGCTGTTTTTT	CASSLAGANTGELFF
TRBV18	TRBJ2-2	.	TRBD2	TGTGCCAGCTCACCACTTCGTTTCAGGGAGGGCACCGGGGAGCTGTTTTTT	CASSPLRFREGTGELFF
TRBV7-6	TRBJ1-6	.	TRBD1	TGTGCCAGCAGCCGACTTATGCCCGGGACAGGGGGATCACCCCTCCACTTT	CASSRLMPGTGGSPLHF
TRBV18	TRBJ1-1	.	.	TGTGCCAGCTCACCGGGCGCTGAAGCTTTCTTT	CASSPGAEAFF
TRBV19	TRBJ1-5	.	TRBD1	TGTGCCAGTAGTACAGACAGGGGGTTCAATCAGCCCCAGCATTTT	CASSTDRGFNQPQHF